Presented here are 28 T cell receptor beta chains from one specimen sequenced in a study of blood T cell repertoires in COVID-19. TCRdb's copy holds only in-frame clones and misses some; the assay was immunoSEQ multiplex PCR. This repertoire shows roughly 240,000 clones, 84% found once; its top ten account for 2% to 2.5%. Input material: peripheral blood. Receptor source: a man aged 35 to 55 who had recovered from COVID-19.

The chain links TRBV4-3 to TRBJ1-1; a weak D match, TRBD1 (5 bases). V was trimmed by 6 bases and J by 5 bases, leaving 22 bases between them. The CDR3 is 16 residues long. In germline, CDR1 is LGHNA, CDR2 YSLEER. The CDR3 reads CASSSPGGVKGTEAFF. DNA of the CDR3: TGCGCCAGCAGTAGTCCCGGCGGAGTAAAGGGGACTGAAGCTTTCTTT.

The CDR3 is CASSLSRGNTEAFF. CDR3 DNA sequence: TGTGCCAGCAGCCTCTCTAGGGGGAACACTGAAGCTTTCTTT. The chain combines TRBV13 with TRBJ1-1; TRBD1 might be the D (5 bases). Looked up from germline, CDR1 is PRHDT and CDR2 is FYEKMQ (reference sequence). V was trimmed by 5 bases and J by 1 base, leaving 11 bases between them. This CDR3 region has 14 residues.

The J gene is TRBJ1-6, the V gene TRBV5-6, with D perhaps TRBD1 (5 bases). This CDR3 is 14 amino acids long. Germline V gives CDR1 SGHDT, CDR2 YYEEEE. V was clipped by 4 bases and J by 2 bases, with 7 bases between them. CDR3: CASSQTAYNSPLHF. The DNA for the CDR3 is TGTGCCAGCAGCCAGACAGCCTATAATTCACCCCTCCACTTT.

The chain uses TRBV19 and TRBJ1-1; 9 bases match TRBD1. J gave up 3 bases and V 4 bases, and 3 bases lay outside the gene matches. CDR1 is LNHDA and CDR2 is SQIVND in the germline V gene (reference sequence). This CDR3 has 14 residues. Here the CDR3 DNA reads TGTGCCAGTAGTACAAGGGACAGGGACACTGAAGCTTTCTTT. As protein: CASSTRDRDTEAFF.

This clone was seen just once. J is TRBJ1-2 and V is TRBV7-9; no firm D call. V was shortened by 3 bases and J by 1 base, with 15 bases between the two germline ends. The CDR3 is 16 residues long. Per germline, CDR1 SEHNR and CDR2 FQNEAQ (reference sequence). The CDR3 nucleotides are TGTGCCAGCAGCTTCATGATCGCCACTAATAACTATGGCTACACCTTC. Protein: CASSFMIATNNYGYTF.

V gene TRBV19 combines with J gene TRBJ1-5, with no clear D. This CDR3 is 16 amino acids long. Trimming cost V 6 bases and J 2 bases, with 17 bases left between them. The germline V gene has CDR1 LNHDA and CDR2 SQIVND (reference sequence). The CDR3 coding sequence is TGTGCCAGTAGGTTTAGGGAGGGATTCGGCAATCAGCCCCAGCATTTT. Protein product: CASRFREGFGNQPQHF.

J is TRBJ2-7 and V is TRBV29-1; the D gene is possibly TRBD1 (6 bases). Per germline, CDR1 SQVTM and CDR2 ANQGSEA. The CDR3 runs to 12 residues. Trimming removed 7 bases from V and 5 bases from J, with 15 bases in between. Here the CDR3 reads CSGLGAANEQYF. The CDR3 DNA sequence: TGCAGCGGGTTGGGGGCAGCTAACGAGCAGTACTTC.

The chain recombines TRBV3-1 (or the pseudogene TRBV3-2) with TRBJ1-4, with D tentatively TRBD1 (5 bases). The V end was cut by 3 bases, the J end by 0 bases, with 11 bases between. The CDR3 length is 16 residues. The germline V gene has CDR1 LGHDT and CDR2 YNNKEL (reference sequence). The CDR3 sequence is CASSQGQAATNEKLFF. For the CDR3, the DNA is TGTGCCAGCAGCCAGGGGCAGGCTGCAACTAATGAAAAACTGTTTTTT.

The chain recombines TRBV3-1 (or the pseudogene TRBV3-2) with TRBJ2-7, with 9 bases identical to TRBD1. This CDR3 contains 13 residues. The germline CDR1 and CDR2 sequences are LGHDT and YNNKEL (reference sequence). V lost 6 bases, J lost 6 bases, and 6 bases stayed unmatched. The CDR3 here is CASSMDRGLEQYF. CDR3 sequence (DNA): TGTGCCAGCAGTATGGACAGGGGTCTCGAGCAGTACTTC.

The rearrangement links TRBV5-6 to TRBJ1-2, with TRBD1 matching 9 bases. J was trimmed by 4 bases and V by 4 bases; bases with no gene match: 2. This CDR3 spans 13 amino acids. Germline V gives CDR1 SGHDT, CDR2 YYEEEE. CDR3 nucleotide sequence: TGTGCCAGCAGCGCGGACAGGGGCTATGGCTACACCTTC. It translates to CASSADRGYGYTF.

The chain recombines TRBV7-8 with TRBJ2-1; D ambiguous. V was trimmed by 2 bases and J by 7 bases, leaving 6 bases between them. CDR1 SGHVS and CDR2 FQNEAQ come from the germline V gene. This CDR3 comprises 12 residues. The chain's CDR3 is CASSLQANEQFF. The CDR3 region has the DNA TGTGCCAGCAGCTTACAGGCGAATGAGCAGTTCTTC.

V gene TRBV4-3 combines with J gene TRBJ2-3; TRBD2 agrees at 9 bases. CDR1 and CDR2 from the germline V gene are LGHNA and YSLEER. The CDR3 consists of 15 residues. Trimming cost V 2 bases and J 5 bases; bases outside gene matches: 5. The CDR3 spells CASSQLAGRGDTQYF. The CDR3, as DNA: TGCGCCAGCAGCCAACTAGCGGGGAGGGGAGATACGCAGTATTTT.

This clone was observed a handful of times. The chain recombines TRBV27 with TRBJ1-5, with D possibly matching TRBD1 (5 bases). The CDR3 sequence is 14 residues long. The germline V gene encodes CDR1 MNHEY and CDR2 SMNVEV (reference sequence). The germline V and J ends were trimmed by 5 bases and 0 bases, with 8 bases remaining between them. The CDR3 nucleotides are TGTGCCAGCAGTCAGACAGATAGCAATCAGCCCCAGCATTTT. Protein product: CASSQTDSNQPQHF.

CDR3 sequence: CASSYLTGSQETQYF. The CDR3 DNA reads as TGTGCCAGCAGTTACTTAACAGGATCACAAGAGACCCAGTACTTC. V is TRBV6-6 and J is TRBJ2-5, with D maybe TRBD1 (5 bases). This CDR3 is 15 amino acids long. Looked up from germline, CDR1 is MNHNY and CDR2 is SVGAGI (reference sequence). The ends were cut back, 1 base at V and 2 bases at J, with 11 bases in the middle.

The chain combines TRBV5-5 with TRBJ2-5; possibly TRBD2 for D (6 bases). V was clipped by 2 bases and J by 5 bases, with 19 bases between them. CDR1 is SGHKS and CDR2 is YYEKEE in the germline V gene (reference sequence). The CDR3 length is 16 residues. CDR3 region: CASSFGPQPGEETQYF. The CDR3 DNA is TGTGCCAGCAGCTTTGGACCCCAGCCGGGGGAGGAGACCCAGTACTTC. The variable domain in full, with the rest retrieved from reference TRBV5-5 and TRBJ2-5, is DAGVTQSPTHLIKTRGQQVTLRCSPISGHKSVSWYQQVLGQGPQFIFQYYEKEERGRGNFPDRFSARQFPNYSSELNVNALLLGDSALYLCASSFGPQPGEETQYFGPGTRLLVL.

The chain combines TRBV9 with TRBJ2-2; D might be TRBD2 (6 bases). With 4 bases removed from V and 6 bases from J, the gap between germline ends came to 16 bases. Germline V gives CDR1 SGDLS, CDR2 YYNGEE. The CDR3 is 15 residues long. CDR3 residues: CASSSRLGLAGELFF. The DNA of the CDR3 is TGTGCCAGCAGCTCGAGACTAGGTTTAGCCGGGGAGCTGTTTTTT.

CDR3 region: CATSLVIDSNQPQHF. The CDR3 region has the DNA TGTGCCACCAGCTTAGTCATAGATAGCAATCAGCCCCAGCATTTT. The chain links TRBV15 to TRBJ1-5; no clear D. Trimming cost V 5 bases and J 0 bases, with 11 bases left between them. CDR1 LNHNV and CDR2 YYDKDF come from the germline V gene (reference sequence). CDR3 size: 15 residues.

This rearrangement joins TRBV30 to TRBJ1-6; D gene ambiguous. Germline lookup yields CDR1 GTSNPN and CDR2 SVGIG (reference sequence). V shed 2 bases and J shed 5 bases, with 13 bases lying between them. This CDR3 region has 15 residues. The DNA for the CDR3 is TGTGCCTGGAGTTTGCCAGGTCCAAATAATTCACCCCTCCACTTT. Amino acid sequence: CAWSLPGPNNSPLHF.

This CDR3 is CASSEALAGVPEQYF. In nucleotides, the CDR3 is TGTGCCAGCAGTGAAGCACTAGCGGGAGTCCCCGAGCAGTACTTC. The V call is TRBV2, the J call TRBJ2-7; 11 bases line up with TRBD2. Germline CDR1 and CDR2: SNHLY and FYNNEI. The CDR3 runs 15 residues. Trimming at V came to 0 bases and at J to 6 bases, leaving 4 bases not matched to a gene.

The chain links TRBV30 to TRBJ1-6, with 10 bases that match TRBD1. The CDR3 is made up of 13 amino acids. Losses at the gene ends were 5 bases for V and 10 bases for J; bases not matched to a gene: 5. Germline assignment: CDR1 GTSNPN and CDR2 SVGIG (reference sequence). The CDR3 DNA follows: TGTGCCTGGGCCGGGACAGGGGTATCACCCCTCCACTTT. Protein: CAWAGTGVSPLHF.

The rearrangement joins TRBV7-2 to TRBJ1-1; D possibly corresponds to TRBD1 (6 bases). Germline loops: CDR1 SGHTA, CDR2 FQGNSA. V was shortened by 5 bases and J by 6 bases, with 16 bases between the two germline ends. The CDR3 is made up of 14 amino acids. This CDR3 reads CASSAVGGASEAFF. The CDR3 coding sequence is TGTGCCAGCAGCGCCGTTGGGGGGGCCTCTGAAGCTTTCTTT.

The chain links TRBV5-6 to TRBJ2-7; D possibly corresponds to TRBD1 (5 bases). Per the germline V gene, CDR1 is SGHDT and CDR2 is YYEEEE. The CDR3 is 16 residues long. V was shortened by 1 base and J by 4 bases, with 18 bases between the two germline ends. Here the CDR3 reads CASSLKPGLRKYEQYF. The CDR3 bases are TGTGCCAGCAGCTTGAAACCAGGGTTGAGGAAATACGAGCAGTACTTC.

CDR3 nucleotide sequence: TGCGCCAGCAGCCAAGAAGCAGGTAGCAATCAGCCCCAGCATTTT. Encoded protein: CASSQEAGSNQPQHF. This rearrangement joins TRBV4-1 to TRBJ1-5; no reliable D call. The CDR3 runs 15 residues. Germline lookup yields CDR1 MGHRA and CDR2 YSYEKL. Deletions cut 0 bases from V and 0 bases from J, with 6 bases between.

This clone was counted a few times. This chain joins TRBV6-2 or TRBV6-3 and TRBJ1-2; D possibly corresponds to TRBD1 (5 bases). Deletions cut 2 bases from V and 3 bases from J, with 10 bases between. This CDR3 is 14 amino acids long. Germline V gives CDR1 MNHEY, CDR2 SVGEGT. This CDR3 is CASSYKGAYYGYTF. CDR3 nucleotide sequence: TGTGCCAGCAGTTACAAAGGGGCGTACTATGGCTACACCTTC.

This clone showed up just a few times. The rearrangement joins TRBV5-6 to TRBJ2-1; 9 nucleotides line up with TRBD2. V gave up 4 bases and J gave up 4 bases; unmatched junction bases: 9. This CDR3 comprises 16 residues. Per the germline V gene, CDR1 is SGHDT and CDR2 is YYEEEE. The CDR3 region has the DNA TGTGCCAGCAGCCCAACGGCGACTAGCGGATACAATGAGCAGTTCTTC. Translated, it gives CASSPTATSGYNEQFF.

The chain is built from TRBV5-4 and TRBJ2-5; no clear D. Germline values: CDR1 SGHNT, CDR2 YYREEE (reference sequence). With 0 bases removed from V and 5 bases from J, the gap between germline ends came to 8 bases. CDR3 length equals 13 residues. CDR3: CASSLESEETQYF. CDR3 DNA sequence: TGTGCCAGCAGCTTGGAATCGGAGGAGACCCAGTACTTC.

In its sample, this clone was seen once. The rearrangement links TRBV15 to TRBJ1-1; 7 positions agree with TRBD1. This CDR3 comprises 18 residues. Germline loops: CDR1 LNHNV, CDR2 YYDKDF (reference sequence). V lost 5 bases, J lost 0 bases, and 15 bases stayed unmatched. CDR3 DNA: TGTGCCACCAGCGGAAGGACAGGTTTCGCCGAGATGAACACTGAAGCTTTCTTT. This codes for CATSGRTGFAEMNTEAFF.

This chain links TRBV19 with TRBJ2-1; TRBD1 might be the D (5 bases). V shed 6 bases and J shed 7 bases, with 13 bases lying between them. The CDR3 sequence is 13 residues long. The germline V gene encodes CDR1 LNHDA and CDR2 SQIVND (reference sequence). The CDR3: CASSTQGRNEQFF. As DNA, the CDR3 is TGTGCCAGTAGCACCCAGGGCCGAAATGAGCAGTTCTTC.